The 6 T cell receptor beta chains reported below all come from one sample, sequenced in a study of cytomegalovirus exposure and HLA in healthy donors. The PCR used 60 Vbeta and 13 Jbeta primers. Data came from immunoSEQ multiplex PCR; TCRdb stores just in-frame clones and leaves some out. The sample consists of 55,000 to 85,000 clones, around 78% of them appearing once. The sample comprised PBMCs. Receptor source: a young man in good health and CMV-seropositive.

This chain uses TRBV30 with TRBJ1-3; 9 bases line up with TRBD1. CDR1 is GTSNPN and CDR2 is SVGIG in the germline V gene (reference sequence). The CDR3 runs to 18 residues. After removal of 1 base from V and 3 bases from J, the junction contained 13 bases not matched to a gene. CDR3 sequence (DNA): TGTGCCTGGAGTGCGGGATCCCTACAGGGGGCTTATGGAAACACCATATATTTT. It specifies CAWSAGSLQGAYGNTIYF.

The J gene is TRBJ1-3, the V gene TRBV10-1; TRBD1 might be the D (5 bases). The CDR3 consists of 14 residues. The V end lost 1 base, the J end lost 3 bases, and 7 bases lay between the germline ends. Germline V gene lookup returns CDR1 WNHNN and CDR2 SYGVQD (reference sequence). The CDR3 DNA is TGCGCCAGCAGTGAGTACCAGGGTGGAAACACCATATATTTT. It yields the protein CASSEYQGGNTIYF.

This clone was observed a few times. The chain combines TRBV28 with TRBJ1-1, with 8 bases aligning to TRBD1. This CDR3 comprises 17 residues. Germline loops: CDR1 MDHEN, CDR2 SYDVKM. The junction had 15 bases not matched to a gene; V was cut back by 4 bases and J by 5 bases. The CDR3 spells CASSSRQGLQGWTEAFF. In DNA form, the CDR3 reads TGTGCCAGCAGTTCAAGACAGGGGCTTCAAGGGTGGACTGAAGCTTTCTTT.

This chain links TRBV11-1 with TRBJ1-6, with TRBD1 as a possible D gene (5 bases). The CDR3 totals 14 residues. CDR1 is SGHAT, CDR2 FQDESV, per germline (reference sequence). V was pared by 6 bases and J by 10 bases, with 16 bases between. The CDR3: CASSLSGTYSPLHF. The CDR3 DNA is TGTGCCAGCAGTCTGTCCGGGACTTACTCACCCCTCCACTTT.

This clone is medium-sized by share. J is TRBJ2-1 and V is TRBV6-4; 8 bases are a match to TRBD2. J lost 8 bases, V lost 3 bases, and 9 bases had no gene match. The CDR3 runs to 15 residues. The germline CDR1 and CDR2 sequences are MRHNA and SNTAGT. Here the CDR3 DNA reads TGTGCCAGCAGTGAGGGGACGGGGGGGTCAGATGAGCAGTTCTTC. This translates into CASSEGTGGSDEQFF.

The chain links TRBV27 to TRBJ2-7; TRBD1 matches at 7 bases. Unmatched junction bases numbered 3, after V lost 8 bases and J lost 2 bases. Germline V gene data show CDR1 as MNHEY and CDR2 as SMNVEV (reference sequence). The length of the CDR3 is 12 residues. The DNA of the CDR3 is TGTGCCAGCGGGCAGGGGGCCTACGAGCAGTACTTC. Its translation is CASGQGAYEQYF.